These 10 T cell receptor beta chains came from one sample sequenced in a study of blood T cells in healthy people across ages. Next came a second PCR, run for roughly 6 to 11 cycles, which used a sample-barcoded 5' primer along with a J-beta primer mix. TCRdb ran MiXCR on the 5' RACE reads and lists one entry per CDR3 protein. The table records approximately 2,000,000 distinct CDR3 sequences, about 39% of them present only once. What was sequenced was blood. Every receptor here comes from a human donor in good health.

This clonotype was detected only once. This sequence joins TRBV6-2 or TRBV6-3 and TRBJ1-6; 8 bases line up with TRBD1. The CDR3 runs to 15 residues. Trimming removed 6 bases from V and 10 bases from J; junction bases left unmatched: 11. Germline V gene sequence: CDR1 MNHEY, CDR2 SVGEGT. The DNA for the CDR3 is TGTGCCAGCAGCTGGGATCGGACAGGGCACTCACCCCTCCACTTT. Amino acid sequence: CASSWDRTGHSPLHF.

The rearrangement uses TRBV1 and TRBJ2-1; the table's D call, TRBD2, was not checked against the DNA. TRBV1 counts as a pseudogene. CDR3 length: 15 amino acids. For the CDR3, the DNA is TGCACCAGCAGCCGGCTAGCGGGGCTGAACAATGAGCAGTTCTTC. Amino acid sequence: CTSSRLAGLNNEQFF.

The V call is TRBV20-1, the J call TRBJ1-2, with TRBD1 as a possible D gene (6 bases). From germline, CDR1 is DFQATT and CDR2 SNEGSKA (reference sequence). The CDR3 length is 12 residues. The CDR3 sequence is CRGSLGGDGYTF. The CDR3 DNA reads as TGCAGGGGGTCCTTAGGGGGTGATGGCTACACCTTC.

This clonotype was counted between two and nine times. The CDR3 loop is CASSLVTGTSSSYEQYF. For the CDR3, the DNA is TGTGCCAGCAGCTTAGTCACCGGGACATCGAGCTCCTACGAGCAGTACTTC. The chain has TRBV7-9 and TRBJ2-7, with D possibly TRBD1 on 6 matching bases. Per germline, CDR1 SEHNR and CDR2 FQNEAQ (reference sequence). The CDR3 runs to 17 residues. Trimming stripped 1 base from V and 0 bases from J, with 16 bases between.

The rearrangement joins TRBV2 to TRBJ2-3; 8 bases map to TRBD2. Trimming took 1 base from V and 2 from J; bases not matched to a gene: 5. The CDR3 runs to 16 residues. Germline V lookup: CDR1 SNHLY, CDR2 FYNNEI. Here the CDR3 DNA reads TGTGCCAGCAGTGAAGTGGTTAGCGGGGACACAGATACGCAGTATTTT. Protein product: CASSEVVSGDTDTQYF.

This clonotype has only a few counts. The chain links TRBV5-6 to TRBJ1-1, with unresolved D. This CDR3 has 14 amino acids. V lost 4 bases and J 4 bases, leaving 14 bases between the germline ends. CDR1 is SGHDT and CDR2 is YYEEEE in the germline V gene. The CDR3 nucleotides read TGTGCCAGCAGCCCCCATAAATGGGGCACTGAAGCTTTCTTT. Amino acid sequence: CASSPHKWGTEAFF.

The chain links TRBV9 to TRBJ2-3; 7 bases align to TRBD2. With V trimmed by 3 bases and J by 4 bases, 8 bases remained unmatched. The length of the CDR3 is 15 residues. CDR1 is SGDLS, CDR2 YYNGEE, per germline. The CDR3 loop is CASSASGTTADTQYF. The CDR3, as DNA: TGTGCCAGCAGCGCGTCCGGGACTACAGCAGATACGCAGTATTTT.

J is TRBJ2-7 and V is TRBV29-1, with D unresolved. Germline V gene lookup returns CDR1 SQVTM and CDR2 ANQGSEA. Trimming pared 5 bases from V and 0 bases from J, leaving 8 bases between. The CDR3 runs 12 residues. The CDR3: CSVLVVSYEQYF. DNA of the CDR3: TGCAGCGTTCTAGTCGTCTCCTACGAGCAGTACTTC.

As concerns this clonotype: This sequence may be a read error, since a much larger clone differs from it by one base. The chain links TRBV11-3 to TRBJ2-5, with a weak D call TRBD1 (5 bases). This CDR3 has 12 residues. Per germline, CDR1 SGHNT and CDR2 YENEEA. For the CDR3, the DNA is TGTGTCAGCAGCTTAGGGGCTGGGACCCAGTACTTC. Translation: CVSSLGAGTQYF.

This clonotype has only a few counts. V and J are TRBV2 and TRBJ2-5; D is undetermined. Germline V gene lookup returns CDR1 SNHLY and CDR2 FYNNEI. The ends were cut back, 7 bases at V and 2 bases at J, with 11 bases in the middle. The CDR3 is 13 residues long. CDR3 nucleotide sequence: TGTGCCAGCACCTTCGACAATCAAGAGACCCAGTACTTC. It specifies CASTFDNQETQYF.